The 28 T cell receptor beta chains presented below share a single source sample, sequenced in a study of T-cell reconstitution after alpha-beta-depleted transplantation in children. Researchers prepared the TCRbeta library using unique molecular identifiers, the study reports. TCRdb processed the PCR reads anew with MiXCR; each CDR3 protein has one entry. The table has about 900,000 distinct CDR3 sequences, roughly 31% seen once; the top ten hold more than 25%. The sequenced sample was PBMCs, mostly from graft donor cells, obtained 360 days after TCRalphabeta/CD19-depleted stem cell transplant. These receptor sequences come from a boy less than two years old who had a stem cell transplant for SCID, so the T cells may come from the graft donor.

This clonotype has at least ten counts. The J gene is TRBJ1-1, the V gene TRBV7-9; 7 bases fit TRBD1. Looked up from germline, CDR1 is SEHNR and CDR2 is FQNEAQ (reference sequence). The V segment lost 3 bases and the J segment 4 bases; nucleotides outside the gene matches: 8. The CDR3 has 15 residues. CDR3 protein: CASSLWPGGGTEAFF. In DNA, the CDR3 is TGTGCCAGCAGCTTGTGGCCAGGGGGTGGCACTGAAGCTTTCTTT.

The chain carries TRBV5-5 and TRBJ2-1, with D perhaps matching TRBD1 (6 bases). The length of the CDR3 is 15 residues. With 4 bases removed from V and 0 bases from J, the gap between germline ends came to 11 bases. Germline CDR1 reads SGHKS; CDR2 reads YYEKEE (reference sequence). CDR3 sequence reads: CASSGGVSSYNEQFF. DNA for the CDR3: TGTGCCAGCAGCGGGGGCGTTAGCTCCTACAATGAGCAGTTCTTC.

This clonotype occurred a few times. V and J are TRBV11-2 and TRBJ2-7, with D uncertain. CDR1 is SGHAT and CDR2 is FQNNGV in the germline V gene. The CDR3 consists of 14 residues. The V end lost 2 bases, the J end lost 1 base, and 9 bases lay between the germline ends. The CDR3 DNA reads TGTGCCAGCAGCTTAAGTCAAGTTTCCTACGAGCAGTACTTC. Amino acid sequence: CASSLSQVSYEQYF.

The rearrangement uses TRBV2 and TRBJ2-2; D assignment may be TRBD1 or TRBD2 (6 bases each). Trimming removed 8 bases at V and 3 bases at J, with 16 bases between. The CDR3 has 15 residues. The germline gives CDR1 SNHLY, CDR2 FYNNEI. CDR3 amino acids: CASLGPGAYTGELFF. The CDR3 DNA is TGTGCCAGCCTAGGTCCGGGGGCCTACACCGGGGAGCTGTTTTTT.

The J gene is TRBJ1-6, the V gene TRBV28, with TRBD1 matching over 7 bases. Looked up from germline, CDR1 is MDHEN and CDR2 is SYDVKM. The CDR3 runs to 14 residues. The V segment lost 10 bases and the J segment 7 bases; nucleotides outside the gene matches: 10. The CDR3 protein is CAIAGQRPNSPLHF. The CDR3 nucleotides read TGTGCCATCGCGGGACAGCGACCGAATTCACCCCTCCACTTT.

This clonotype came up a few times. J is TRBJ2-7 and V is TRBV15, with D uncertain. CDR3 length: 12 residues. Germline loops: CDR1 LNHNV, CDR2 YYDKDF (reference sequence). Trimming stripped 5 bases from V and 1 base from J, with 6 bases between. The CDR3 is CATSAESYEQYF. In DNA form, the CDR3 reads TGTGCCACCAGCGCCGAGTCCTACGAGCAGTACTTC.

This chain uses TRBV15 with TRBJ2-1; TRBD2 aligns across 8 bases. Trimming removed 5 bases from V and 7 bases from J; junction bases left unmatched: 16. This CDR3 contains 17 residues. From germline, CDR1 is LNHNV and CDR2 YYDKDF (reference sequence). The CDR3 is CATSASIGTRLPNEQFF. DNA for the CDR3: TGTGCCACCAGCGCTTCGATCGGGACTAGACTACCTAATGAGCAGTTCTTC.

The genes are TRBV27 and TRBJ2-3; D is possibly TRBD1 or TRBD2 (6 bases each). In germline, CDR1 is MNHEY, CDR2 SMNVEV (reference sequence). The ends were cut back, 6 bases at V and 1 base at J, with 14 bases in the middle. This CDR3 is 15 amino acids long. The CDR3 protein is CASSPWGAGTDTQYF. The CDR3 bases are TGTGCCAGCAGCCCATGGGGGGCCGGCACAGATACGCAGTATTTT.

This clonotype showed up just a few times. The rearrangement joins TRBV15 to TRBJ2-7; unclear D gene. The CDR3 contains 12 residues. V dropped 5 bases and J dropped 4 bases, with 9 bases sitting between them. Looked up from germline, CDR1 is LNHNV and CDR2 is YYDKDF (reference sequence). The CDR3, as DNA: TGTGCCACCAGCCGTGACGGTTACGAGCAGTACTTC. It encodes CATSRDGYEQYF.

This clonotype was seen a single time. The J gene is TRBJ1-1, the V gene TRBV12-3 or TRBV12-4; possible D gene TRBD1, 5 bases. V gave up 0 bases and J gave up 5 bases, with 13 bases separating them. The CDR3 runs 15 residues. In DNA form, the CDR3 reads TGTGCCAGCAGTTTAGCGCTCAGGGTAGGGACTGAAGCTTTCTTT. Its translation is CASSLALRVGTEAFF.

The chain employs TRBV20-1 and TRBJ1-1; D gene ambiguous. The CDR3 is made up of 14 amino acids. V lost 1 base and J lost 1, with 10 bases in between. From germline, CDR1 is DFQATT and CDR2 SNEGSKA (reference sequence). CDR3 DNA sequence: TGCAGTGCTAGAGTTCGAGGGAAGAACACTGAAGCTTTCTTT. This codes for CSARVRGKNTEAFF.

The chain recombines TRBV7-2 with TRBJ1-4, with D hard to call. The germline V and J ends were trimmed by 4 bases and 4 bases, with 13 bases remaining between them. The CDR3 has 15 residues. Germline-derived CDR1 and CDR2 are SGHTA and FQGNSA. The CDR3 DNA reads TGTGCCAGCAGCTCCCGAAGGTGGAGTAATGAAAAACTGTTTTTT. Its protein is CASSSRRWSNEKLFF.

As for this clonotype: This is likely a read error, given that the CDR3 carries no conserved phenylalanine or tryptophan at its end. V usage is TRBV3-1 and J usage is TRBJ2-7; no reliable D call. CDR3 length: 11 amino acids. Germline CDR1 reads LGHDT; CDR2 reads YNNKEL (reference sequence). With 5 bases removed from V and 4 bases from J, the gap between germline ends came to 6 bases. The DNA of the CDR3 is TGTGCCAGCAGCTACCGGTACGAGCAGTACTAC. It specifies CASSYRYEQYY.

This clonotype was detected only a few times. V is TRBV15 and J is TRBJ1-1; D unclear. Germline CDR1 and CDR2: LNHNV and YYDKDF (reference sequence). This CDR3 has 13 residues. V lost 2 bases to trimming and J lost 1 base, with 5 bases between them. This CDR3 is CATSRQTNTEAFF. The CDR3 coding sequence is TGTGCCACCAGCAGACAGACGAACACTGAAGCTTTCTTT.

The CDR3 here is CASSQGNRAATGETQYF. CDR3 sequence (DNA): TGCGCCAGCAGCCAAGGGAATAGGGCAGCCACGGGGGAGACCCAGTACTTC. The rearrangement joins TRBV4-1 to TRBJ2-5, with D possibly matching TRBD2 (5 bases). There are 17 residues in the CDR3. Trimming took 1 base from V and 5 from J, leaving 20 bases between them. Germline V lookup: CDR1 MGHRA, CDR2 YSYEKL.

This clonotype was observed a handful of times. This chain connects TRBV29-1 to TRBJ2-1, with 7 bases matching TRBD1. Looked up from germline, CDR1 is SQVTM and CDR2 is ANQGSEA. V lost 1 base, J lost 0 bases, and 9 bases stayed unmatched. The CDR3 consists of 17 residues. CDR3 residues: CSVEGYRGPSSYNEQFF. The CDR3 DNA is TGCAGCGTTGAAGGCTACAGGGGACCCAGCTCCTACAATGAGCAGTTCTTC.

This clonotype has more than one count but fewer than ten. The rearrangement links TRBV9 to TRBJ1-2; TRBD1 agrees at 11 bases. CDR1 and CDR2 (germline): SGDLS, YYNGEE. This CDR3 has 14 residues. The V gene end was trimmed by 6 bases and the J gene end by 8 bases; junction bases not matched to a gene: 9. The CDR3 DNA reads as TGTGCCAGCACCCGCTTGGACAGGGGGCGAGGCTACACCTTC. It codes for CASTRLDRGRGYTF.

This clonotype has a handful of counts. The CDR3 sequence: CASSWDRVPNEKLFF. CDR3 DNA sequence: TGTGCCAGCAGCTGGGACAGGGTCCCTAATGAAAAACTGTTTTTT. V gene TRBV12-3 or TRBV12-4 combines with J gene TRBJ1-4; TRBD1 agrees at 9 bases. CDR3 length: 15 residues. With V trimmed by 6 bases and J by 3 bases, 5 bases remained unmatched.

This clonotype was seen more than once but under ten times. CDR3 amino acids: CASSLKGGASRDEQYF. CDR3 nucleotides: TGCGCCAGCAGCTTGAAAGGTGGGGCGTCTCGGGACGAGCAGTACTTC. V usage is TRBV5-1 and J usage is TRBJ2-7; possible D gene TRBD1, 5 bases. CDR3 length equals 16 residues. With 1 base removed from V and 5 bases from J, the gap between germline ends came to 19 bases. Germline lookup yields CDR1 SGHRS and CDR2 YFSETQ.

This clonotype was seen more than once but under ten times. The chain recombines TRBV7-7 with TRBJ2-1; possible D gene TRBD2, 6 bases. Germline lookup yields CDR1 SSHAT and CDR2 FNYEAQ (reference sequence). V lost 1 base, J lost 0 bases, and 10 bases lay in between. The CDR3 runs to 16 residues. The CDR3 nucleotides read TGTGCCAGCAGCTTAGTAGCGGAAAGCTCCTACAATGAGCAGTTCTTC. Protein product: CASSLVAESSYNEQFF.

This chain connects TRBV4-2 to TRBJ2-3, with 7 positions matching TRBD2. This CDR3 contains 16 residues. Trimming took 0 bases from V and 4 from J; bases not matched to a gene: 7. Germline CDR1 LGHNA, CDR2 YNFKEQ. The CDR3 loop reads CASSQDWSGEADTQYF. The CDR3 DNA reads TGTGCCAGCAGCCAAGATTGGAGCGGGGAAGCAGATACGCAGTATTTT.

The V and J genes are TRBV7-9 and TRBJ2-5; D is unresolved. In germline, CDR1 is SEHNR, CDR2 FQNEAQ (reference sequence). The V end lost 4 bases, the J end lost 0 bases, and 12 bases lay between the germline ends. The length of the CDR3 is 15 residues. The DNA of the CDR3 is TGTGCCAGCAGCTCCGGATACAGCCACCAAGAGACCCAGTACTTC. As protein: CASSSGYSHQETQYF.

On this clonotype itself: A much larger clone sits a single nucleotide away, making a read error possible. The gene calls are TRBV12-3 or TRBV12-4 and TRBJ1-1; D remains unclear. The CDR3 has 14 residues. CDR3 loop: CACSLYYSNTEAFF. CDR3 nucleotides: TGTGCCTGCAGTCTATATTATTCTAACACTGAAGCTTTCTTT.

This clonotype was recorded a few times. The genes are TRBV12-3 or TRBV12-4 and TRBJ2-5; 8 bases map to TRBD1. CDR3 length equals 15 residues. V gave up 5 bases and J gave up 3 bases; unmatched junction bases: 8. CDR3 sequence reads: CASSQSQGAKETQYF. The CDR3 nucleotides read TGTGCCAGCAGTCAATCTCAGGGGGCTAAAGAGACCCAGTACTTC.

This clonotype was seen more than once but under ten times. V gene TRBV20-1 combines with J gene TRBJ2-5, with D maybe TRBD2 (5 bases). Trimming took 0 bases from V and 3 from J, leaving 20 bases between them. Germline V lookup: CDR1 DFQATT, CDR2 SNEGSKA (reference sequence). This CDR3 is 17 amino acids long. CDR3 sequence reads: CSARDGDSLSKKETQYF. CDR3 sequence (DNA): TGCAGTGCTAGAGACGGGGATTCCCTGAGCAAGAAAGAGACCCAGTACTTC.

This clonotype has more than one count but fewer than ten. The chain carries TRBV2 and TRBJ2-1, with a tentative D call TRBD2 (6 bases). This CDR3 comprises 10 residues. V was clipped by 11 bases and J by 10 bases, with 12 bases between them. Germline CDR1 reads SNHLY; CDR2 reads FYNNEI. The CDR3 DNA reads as TGTGCCGGAGGGGCGCAGGAGCAGTTCTTC. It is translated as CAGGAQEQFF.

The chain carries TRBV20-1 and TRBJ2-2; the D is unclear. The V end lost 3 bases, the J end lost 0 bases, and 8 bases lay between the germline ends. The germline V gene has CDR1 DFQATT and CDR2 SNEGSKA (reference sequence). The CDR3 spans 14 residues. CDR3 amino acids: CSARWQANTGELFF. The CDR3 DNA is TGCAGTGCTAGGTGGCAGGCGAACACCGGGGAGCTGTTTTTT.

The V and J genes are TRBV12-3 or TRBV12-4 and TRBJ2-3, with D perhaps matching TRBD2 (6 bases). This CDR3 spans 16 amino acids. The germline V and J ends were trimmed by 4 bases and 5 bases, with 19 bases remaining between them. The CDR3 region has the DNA TGTGCCAGCAGTTACCGAAGGAGCCCGCGGGGAGATACGCAGTATTTT. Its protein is CASSYRRSPRGDTQYF.